One and the same sample provided the 15 T cell receptor beta chains below, sequenced in a study of human T cells and chemical hapten exposure. Time point here: healthy volunteer bleed at 2 weeks. It was unfractionated whole blood from which total RNA was extracted. TCRdb fed the RACE reads into MiXCR, producing one record per CDR3 protein. The sample lists 100,000 to 150,000 distinct CDR3 sequences, around 8.3% seen once, with around 1.7% in the top ten. The source material was whole blood. The source is a male donor in good health. Some clones in this sample may be carry-over from other donors' samples.

This clonotype was seen at least ten times. The CDR3 loop reads CASSDSLSGEYGELFF. CDR3 DNA sequence: TGTGCCAGCAGTGACTCTCTTTCCGGGGAGTACGGGGAGCTGTTTTTT. The chain couples TRBV6-4 to TRBJ2-2, with a possible D match to TRBD2 (5 bases). Germline values: CDR1 MRHNA, CDR2 SNTAGT. The CDR3 length is 16 residues. Trimming shortened V by 0 bases and J by 7 bases, and 15 bases separated the two germline ends.

The rearrangement uses TRBV9 and TRBJ2-1, with D perhaps matching TRBD2 (7 bases). There are 13 residues in the CDR3. Between the trimmed V and J ends, which lost 6 bases and 7 bases, there was a span of 14 bases. Germline V gives CDR1 SGDLS, CDR2 YYNGEE. The CDR3 bases are TGTGCCAGCAACCGTCGGGGGGCGAATGAGCAGTTCTTC. Protein sequence: CASNRRGANEQFF.

This sequence joins TRBV19 and TRBJ2-3; D is unresolved. The CDR3 runs to 12 residues. The germline V gene has CDR1 LNHDA and CDR2 SQIVND (reference sequence). The V gene lost 3 bases and the J gene lost 3 bases, with 4 bases spanning the gap. Written as DNA, the CDR3 is TGTGCCAGTAGTATGGCGACAGATACGCAGTATTTT. Its translation: CASSMATDTQYF. Together with reference TRBV19 and TRBJ2-3, the CDR3 gives the full variable domain: DGGITQSPKYLFRKEGQNVTLSCEQNLNHDAMYWYRQDPGQGLRLIYYSQIVNDFQKGDIAEGYSVSREKKESFPLTVTSAQKNPTAFYLCASSMATDTQYFGPGTRLTVL.

This clonotype was picked up many times. This chain connects TRBV6-2 or TRBV6-3 to TRBJ1-1; D is possibly TRBD1 (6 bases). The CDR3 sequence is 17 residues long. V dropped 2 bases and J dropped 3 bases, with 19 bases sitting between them. Germline loops: CDR1 MNHEY, CDR2 SVGEGT. DNA for the CDR3: TGTGCCAGCAGTTACCTCCGACAGGCAGCGGGGGACACTGAAGCTTTCTTT. Translation: CASSYLRQAAGDTEAFF.

J is TRBJ1-4 and V is TRBV7-8; TRBD1 matches 7 bases. There are 13 residues in the CDR3. The germline gives CDR1 SGHVS, CDR2 FQNEAQ. V dropped 5 bases and J dropped 10; count of bases not matched to a gene: 7. The CDR3 region is CASSERTGVKLFF. CDR3 nucleotide sequence: TGTGCCAGCAGCGAACGGACAGGCGTAAAACTGTTTTTT.

The chain links TRBV29-1 to TRBJ2-7, with TRBD1 matching 7 bases. The germline V gene encodes CDR1 SQVTM and CDR2 ANQGSEA. V dropped 5 bases and J dropped 5; count of bases not matched to a gene: 9. CDR3 length: 13 amino acids. The CDR3 sequence: CSVRQGARDEQYF. CDR3 DNA sequence: TGCAGCGTTCGACAGGGCGCGAGGGACGAGCAGTACTTC.

This clonotype was observed a handful of times. The chain joins TRBV10-3 to TRBJ2-7, with D maybe TRBD2 (7 bases). The CDR3 spans 14 residues. V was pared by 3 bases and J by 2 bases, with 11 bases between. Germline V CDR1 and CDR2: ENHRY, SYGVKD. CDR3 in amino acids: CAISDGGLTYEQYF. CDR3 bases: TGTGCCATCAGTGACGGGGGGCTGACCTACGAGCAGTACTTC.

This clonotype was seen only a few times. This chain links TRBV7-6 with TRBJ1-2; unclear D gene. This CDR3 has 13 amino acids. Trimming took 5 bases from V and 8 from J, leaving 15 bases between them. In germline, CDR1 is SGHVS, CDR2 FNYEAQ. The CDR3 region is CASSPGVHEGYTF. The CDR3 DNA sequence: TGTGCCAGCAGCCCCGGCGTCCATGAGGGCTACACCTTC.

A few counts support this clonotype. This chain uses TRBV5-1 with TRBJ2-7; 9 nucleotides align to TRBD1. Germline V lookup: CDR1 SGHRS, CDR2 YFSETQ. V shed 4 bases, J shed 2 bases, and the junction held 10 bases outside the gene matches. The CDR3 length is 16 residues. CDR3 sequence reads: CASSPPGQGIAYEQYF. The CDR3 region has the DNA TGCGCCAGCAGCCCGCCCGGACAGGGGATCGCCTACGAGCAGTACTTC.

This clonotype was counted a few times. The rearrangement uses TRBV11-2 and TRBJ2-1, with 7 nucleotides matching TRBD2. Germline V gene lookup returns CDR1 SGHAT and CDR2 FQNNGV. V lost 3 bases and J lost 4; bases outside the gene matches: 6. CDR3 length: 15 amino acids. CDR3 region: CASSFDSAGYNEQFF. The DNA of the CDR3 is TGTGCCAGCAGCTTTGATTCAGCGGGGTACAATGAGCAGTTCTTC.

In this sample, this clonotype turned up many times. The V call is TRBV20-1, the J call TRBJ1-5; 7 nucleotides align to TRBD1. The V gene end was trimmed by 1 base and the J gene end by 2 bases; junction bases not matched to a gene: 5. The CDR3 is 15 residues long. Germline-derived CDR1 and CDR2 are DFQATT and SNEGSKA (reference sequence). In DNA, the CDR3 is TGCAGTGCTAGAGGTTACGGACAGGGCAATCAGCCCCAGCATTTT. Translation: CSARGYGQGNQPQHF.

The DNA of the CDR3 is TGCAGTGCTAGAGATTTTGGCGGGACTAGCGGGAGGACGTACAATGAGCAGTTCTTC. Translating it yields CSARDFGGTSGRTYNEQFF. The chain employs TRBV20-1 and TRBJ2-1; 15 bases align to TRBD2. Germline CDR1 and CDR2: DFQATT and SNEGSKA (reference sequence). The CDR3 totals 19 residues. The trim removed 0 bases at V and 4 bases at J, leaving 10 bases unmatched.

The chain employs TRBV3-1 and TRBJ1-1; perhaps TRBD1 as D (6 bases). From germline, CDR1 is LGHDT and CDR2 YNNKEL (reference sequence). This CDR3 has 17 residues. V gave up 6 bases and J gave up 0 bases, with 20 bases separating them. CDR3 protein: CASSRVGGQGLNTEAFF. In DNA, the CDR3 is TGTGCCAGCAGTCGTGTGGGGGGCCAAGGGTTGAACACTGAAGCTTTCTTT.

V usage is TRBV5-1 and J usage is TRBJ1-1; D is uncertain. V was pared by 1 base and J by 0 bases, with 10 bases between. The V gene's germline CDR1 is SGHRS and CDR2 YFSETQ. The CDR3 totals 15 residues. The DNA for the CDR3 is TGCGCCAGCAGCTTGAGGGCCGACATGAACACTGAAGCTTTCTTT. As protein: CASSLRADMNTEAFF. The variable domain in full, completed from reference TRBV5-1 and TRBJ1-1, reads KAGVTQTPRYLIKTRGQQVTLSCSPISGHRSVSWYQQTPGQGLQFLFEYFSETQRNKGNFPGRFSGRQFSNSRSEMNVSTLELGDSALYLCASSLRADMNTEAFFGQGTRLTVV.

The chain combines TRBV29-1 with TRBJ2-5, with D perhaps TRBD1 or TRBD2 (6 bases each). Germline-derived CDR1 and CDR2 are SQVTM and ANQGSEA. Trimming took 6 bases from V and 9 from J, leaving 20 bases between them. The CDR3 runs 13 residues. The CDR3 sequence: CSVEGQPGEAQYF. CDR3 DNA: TGCAGCGTCGAGGGACAACCAGGGGAGGCCCAGTACTTC.